This T cell receptor beta chain was captured in a study of CD8+CD57+ T cells in acquired aplastic anemia. Study at large: Isolated CD4+ and CD8+ cells, once sorted, yielded DNA averaging around 3.1 ug. Study-wide results and caveats: Comparison of patients with controls identified almost 30 shared CD8+ CDR3 sequences.

V gave up 6 bases and J gave up 2 bases, with 12 bases separating them. This CDR3 is built from 14 residues. CDR1 MNHNS and CDR2 SASEGT come from the germline V gene. It was genomic DNA that served as the template for profiling TCR beta VDJ and CDR3. TCRdb reprocessed the reads with MiXCR, giving one entry per CDR3 protein. The table has some 170,000 distinct CDR3 sequences, less than 60% seen once. Only patients with CD8+CD57+ cell expansion on flow cytometry were chosen for sequencing. Each patient gave a blood sample that was collected before any therapy had been received. In regard to this clonotype: No antigen is known for it.

The TCR originated in a human donor with aplastic anemia. This chain uses TRBV6-1 with TRBJ2-3, with unresolved D. Input material: sorted CD4+, CD8+, or CD8+CD57+ T cells (not recorded which) from PBMCs. This CDR3 is CASRWIGDTDTQYF. DNA of the CDR3: TGTGCCAGCAGATGGATTGGCGACACAGATACGCAGTATTTT.